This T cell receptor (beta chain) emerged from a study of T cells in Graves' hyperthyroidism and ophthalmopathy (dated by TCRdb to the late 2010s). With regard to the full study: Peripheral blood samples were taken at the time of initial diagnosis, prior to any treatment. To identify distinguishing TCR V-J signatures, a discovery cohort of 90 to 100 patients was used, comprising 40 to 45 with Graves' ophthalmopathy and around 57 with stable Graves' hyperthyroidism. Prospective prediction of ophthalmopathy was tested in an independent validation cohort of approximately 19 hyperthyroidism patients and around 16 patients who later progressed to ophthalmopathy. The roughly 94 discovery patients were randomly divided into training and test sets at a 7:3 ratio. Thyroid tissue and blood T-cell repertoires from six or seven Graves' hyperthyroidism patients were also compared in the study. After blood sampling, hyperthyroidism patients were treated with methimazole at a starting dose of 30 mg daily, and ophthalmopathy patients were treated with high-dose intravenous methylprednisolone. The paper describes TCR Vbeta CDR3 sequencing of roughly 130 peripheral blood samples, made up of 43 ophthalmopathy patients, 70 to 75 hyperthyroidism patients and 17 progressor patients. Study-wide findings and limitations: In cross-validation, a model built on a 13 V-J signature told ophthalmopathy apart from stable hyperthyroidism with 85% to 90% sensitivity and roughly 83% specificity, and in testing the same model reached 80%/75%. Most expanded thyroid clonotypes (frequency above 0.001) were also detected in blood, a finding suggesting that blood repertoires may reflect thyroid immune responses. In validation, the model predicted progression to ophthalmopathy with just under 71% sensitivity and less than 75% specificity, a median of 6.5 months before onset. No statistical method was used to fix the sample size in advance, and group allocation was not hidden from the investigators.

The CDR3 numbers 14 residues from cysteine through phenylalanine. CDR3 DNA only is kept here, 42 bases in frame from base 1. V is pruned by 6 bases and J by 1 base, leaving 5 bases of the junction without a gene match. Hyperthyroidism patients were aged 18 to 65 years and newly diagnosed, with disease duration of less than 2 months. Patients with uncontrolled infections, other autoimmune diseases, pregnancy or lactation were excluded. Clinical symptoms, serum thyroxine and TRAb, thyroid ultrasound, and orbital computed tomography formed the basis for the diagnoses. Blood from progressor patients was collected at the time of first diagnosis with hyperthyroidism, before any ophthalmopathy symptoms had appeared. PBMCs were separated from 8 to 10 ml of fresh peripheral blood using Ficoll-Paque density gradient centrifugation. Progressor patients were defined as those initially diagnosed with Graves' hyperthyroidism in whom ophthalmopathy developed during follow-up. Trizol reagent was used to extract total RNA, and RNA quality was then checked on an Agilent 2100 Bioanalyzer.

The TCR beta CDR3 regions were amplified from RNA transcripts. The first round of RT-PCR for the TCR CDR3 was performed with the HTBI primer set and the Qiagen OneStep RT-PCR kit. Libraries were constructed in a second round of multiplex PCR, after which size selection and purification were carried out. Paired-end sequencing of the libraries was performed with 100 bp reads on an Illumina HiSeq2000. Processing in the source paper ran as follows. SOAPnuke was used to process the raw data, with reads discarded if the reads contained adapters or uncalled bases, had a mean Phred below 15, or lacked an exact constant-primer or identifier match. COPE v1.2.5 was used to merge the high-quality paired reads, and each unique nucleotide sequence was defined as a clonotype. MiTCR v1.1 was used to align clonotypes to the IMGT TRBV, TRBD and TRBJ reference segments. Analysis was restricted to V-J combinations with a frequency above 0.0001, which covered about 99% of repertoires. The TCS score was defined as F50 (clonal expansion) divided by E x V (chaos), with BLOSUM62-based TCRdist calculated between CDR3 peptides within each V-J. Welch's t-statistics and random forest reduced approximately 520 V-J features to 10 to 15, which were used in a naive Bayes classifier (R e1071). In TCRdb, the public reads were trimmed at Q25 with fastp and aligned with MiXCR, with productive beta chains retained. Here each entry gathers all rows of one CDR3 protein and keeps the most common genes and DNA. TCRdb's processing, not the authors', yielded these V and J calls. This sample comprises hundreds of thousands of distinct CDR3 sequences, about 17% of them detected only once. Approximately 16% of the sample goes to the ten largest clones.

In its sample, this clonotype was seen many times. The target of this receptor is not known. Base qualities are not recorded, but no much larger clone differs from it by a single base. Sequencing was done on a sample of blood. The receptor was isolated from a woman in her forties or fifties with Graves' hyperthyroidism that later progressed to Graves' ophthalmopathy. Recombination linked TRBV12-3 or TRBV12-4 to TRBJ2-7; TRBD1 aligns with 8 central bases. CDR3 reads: CASSGGQGSYEQYF. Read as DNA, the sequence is TGTGCCAGCAGCGGAGGACAGGGTTCCTACGAGCAGTACTTC.